Listed below are T cell receptor beta chains from one sample, sequenced in a study of blood T cell repertoires in COVID-19. Measured with immunoSEQ multiplex PCR; TCRdb has only the in-frame clones, and not every one. The repertoire holds over 50,000 clones, with roughly 86% as singletons. Sample: peripheral blood. The receptors here all came from a man aged 45-65 years with active COVID-19. Both conserved end residues are part of each CDR3.

v_gene | CDR3aa
TRBV4-2 | CASRPSTGGNQPQHF
TRBV5-1 | CASRGRNREKLFF
TRBV6-4 | CASSLDRGGSYEQYF
TRBV6-6 | CASSREQGGTEAFF
TRBV5-1 | CASSLPGQANTGELFF
TRBV29-1 | CSVVPDRSKTLFF
TRBV30 | CAWSYQETQYF
TRBV30 | CASKFGGWGAEAFF
TRBV6-4 | CASSDSALQGSEAFF
TRBV9 | CASSEGLAYTGELFF
TRBV5-4 | CASSLGVMNTEAFF
TRBV19 | CASSGRDNNQPQHF
TRBV6-5 | CASSYSLPFSGNTIYF
TRBV30 | CAWRQGWNEKLFF
TRBV7-9 | CASSPRGAAGTQYF
TRBV6-5 | CASQGGEKLFF
TRBV5-1 | CASSLGSGGPYNEQFF
TRBV29-1 | CSVASTRQGAGEQYF
TRBV11-3 | CASSRRGGRTDTQYF
TRBV13 | CASRDRGGTQYF
TRBV27 | CASIPDRGWTEAFF
TRBV7-2 | CASSRDSIAEAFF
TRBV2 | CASNFNSPLHF
TRBV11-2 | CASSLRQGGQPQHF
TRBV6-6 | CASSRTDSNQPQHF
TRBV6-4 | CASRYGTSGANPADTQYF
TRBV3-1/TRBV3-2 | CASSQGGGTYEQYF
TRBV15 | CATSRPGGLNTGELFF
TRBV5-4 | CASSSGLAGSEQFF
TRBV7-9 | CASSRDRGQVYGYTF
TRBV29-1 | CSALAVTDTQYF
TRBV6-5 | CASSIGRGGADTQYF
TRBV18 | CASSPGTGSSYEQYF
TRBV12-3/TRBV12-4 | CASSRDWNTEAFF
TRBV6-5 | CASSQTGTAYEQYF
TRBV28 | CASSPTGVNTIYF
TRBV5-8 | CASSLGPQGRFGKNIQYF
TRBV5-1 | CASSLIGSDFPHGYTF
TRBV2 | CASSGGSTPSNQPQHF
TRBV7-2 | CASSSSMATANYGYTF
TRBV7-9 | CASIRGSTDTQYF
TRBV2 | CASSGDSGANVLTF
TRBV12-3/TRBV12-4 | CASSGAGEQFF
TRBV9 | CASSGVSGNTIYF
TRBV3-1/TRBV3-2 | CASSPEREKLFF
TRBV6-2/TRBV6-3 | CASSNSGSYEQYF
TRBV6-2/TRBV6-3 | CASNPRASGYEQYF
TRBV9 | CASSVATGVGEQFF
TRBV6-6 | CASSDGQGTRGYTF
TRBV4-1 | CASSQEGTGNQPQHF
TRBV11-2 | CASRGVRMNTEAFF
TRBV13 | CASSSPGRRAGGSSSETQYF
TRBV3-1/TRBV3-2 | CASSQAAGGPSGAYEQYF
TRBV19 | CATSSGYGYTF
TRBV5-1 | CASSWGLAGGSSYEQYF
TRBV14 | CASSQESTGRSPLHF
TRBV29-1 | CSVDRGEKLFF
TRBV30 | CAWSADRTLGEQYF